This is a list of T cell receptor beta chains from one sample in a study of blood T cell repertoires in COVID-19. Generated by immunoSEQ multiplex PCR, the TCRdb table keeps only in-frame clones and is missing some. The repertoire holds hundreds of thousands of clones, with approximately 81% as singletons. Material for sequencing was PBMCs or T cells enriched from blood (not recorded which). All receptors come from a man aged 40-55 years who had recovered from COVID-19. Each CDR3 is given without its conserved first and last residue. The size field is filled for only some rows; it gives once, few, many or a size class.

J,size,V,CDR3
TRBJ2-4,NA,TRBV4-2,ASSQLGGGQNIQY
TRBJ2-5,NA,TRBV4-1,ASSQDPGQSLQETQY
TRBJ1-1,NA,TRBV18,ASSPGTEMNTEAF
TRBJ1-4,once,TRBV6-6,ASTTRDRANEKLF
TRBJ1-3,NA,TRBV5-8,ASSLGLYSGNTIY
TRBJ1-4,NA,TRBV28,ASGDGQGNEKLF
TRBJ2-7,NA,TRBV12-5,ASGLAPKDRGYEQY
TRBJ2-2,NA,TRBV5-1,ASSLTQTHVDTGELF
TRBJ1-1,NA,TRBV19,AKPLQGRKLNTEAF
TRBJ2-3,NA,TRBV13,ASSIPGTGNTDTQY
TRBJ2-7,NA,TRBV7-8,ASSLRLEKQY
TRBJ2-7,once,TRBV3-1/TRBV3-2,ASSPPASGRDYEQY
TRBJ2-6,NA,TRBV4-3,ASSQKTGSGANVLT
TRBJ1-5,few,TRBV6-6,ASSPGQGAIQPQH
TRBJ2-3,NA,TRBV3-1/TRBV3-2,ASSPRTGRTDTQY
TRBJ1-6,NA,TRBV5-1,ASSSSSVNSPLH
TRBJ1-1,once,TRBV2,ASSRGGVRNTEAF
TRBJ1-1,NA,TRBV28,ASSSPAMTGMNTEAF
TRBJ2-7,NA,TRBV19,ASSTGGGAVSYEQY
TRBJ2-3,NA,TRBV13,ASSFSGRGTDTQY
TRBJ2-1,NA,TRBV19,ASSLGGSGRYEQF
TRBJ2-7,NA,TRBV6-4,ASSVFSGSEQY
TRBJ1-2,NA,TRBV4-1,ASSPLQGLAYGYT
TRBJ1-2,NA,TRBV24-1,ATSGAYYGYT
TRBJ2-2,NA,TRBV11-3,ASSLVWDTRRGGELF
TRBJ2-5,NA,TRBV12-5,ASSAGEGMETQY
TRBJ2-7,NA,TRBV19,ASSIGDWEAYEQY
TRBJ1-3,NA,TRBV30,AWSIGLRSGNTIY
TRBJ1-5,NA,TRBV7-9,ASNLGGAAEPQH
TRBJ1-2,NA,TRBV6-5,ASMKDRGYT
TRBJ2-7,NA,TRBV13,ASSPSGGEWYEQY
TRBJ2-1,NA,TRBV18,ASSPTGDEQF
TRBJ2-2,NA,TRBV5-1,ASSSNTGLTGELF
TRBJ2-1,NA,TRBV7-8,ASSALDRLSYNEQF
TRBJ2-3,NA,TRBV5-1,ASSFTRGSADTQY
TRBJ2-7,NA,TRBV7-2,ASSDRVAGNYEQY
TRBJ2-7,NA,TRBV27,ASSLDGRAYEQY
TRBJ2-5,NA,TRBV6-5,ASRGGGGLETQY
TRBJ1-6,NA,TRBV7-3,ASSPSGIYNSPLH
TRBJ2-2,NA,TRBV6-5,ASSLWRAANTGELF
TRBJ2-1,NA,TRBV11-3,ASTTPGTGVDEQF
TRBJ1-3,NA,TRBV4-1,ASSQLGQRFGNTIY
TRBJ2-7,few,TRBV2,ASRDNSYEQY
TRBJ2-7,NA,TRBV5-6,ASSLELAGSYEQY
TRBJ2-7,NA,TRBV5-5,ASSLGPGLAGAAYEQY
TRBJ2-1,NA,TRBV7-2,ASSLELAGAYNEQF
TRBJ2-6,NA,TRBV13,ASSLRLSGANVLT
TRBJ2-1,NA,TRBV19,ASSTWGGRAGEQF
TRBJ1-5,few,TRBV2,ASSGQGMFQPQH
TRBJ2-1,NA,TRBV4-3,ASSQDRGADNEQF
TRBJ2-2,NA,TRBV7-3,ASSSSNTGELF
TRBJ2-3,NA,TRBV3-1/TRBV3-2,ASKRAPSTDTQY